A single T cell receptor (beta chain) is shown here with its context. Separate from the roughly 700-subject first cohort, the roughly 120-subject validation cohort was the one that the donors belonged to. Unmatched junction bases numbered 12, after V lost 6 bases and J lost 4 bases. CDR1 and CDR2 (germline): SQVTM, ANQGSEA. The CDR3 contains 15 residues. The entry originates in a study of cytomegalovirus exposure and HLA in healthy donors. Profiled with immunoSEQ multiplex PCR; TCRdb holds only in-frame clones, not every one. The data show about 220,000 clones, approximately 88% seen once. The J gene is TRBJ2-7, the V gene TRBV29-1; 10 nucleotides line up with TRBD1. This receptor was obtained from a woman younger than 45 in good health and CMV-seropositive. Sequencing was carried out using PBMCs. The CDR3 DNA follows: TGCAGCGTCGGTACCCGGGACAGGGGATGGTACGAGCAGTACTTC. As protein: CSVGTRDRGWYEQYF.